This paragraph reports one T cell receptor beta chain. During active infection, Seattle patients enrolled and were then monitored through disease. CDR1 and CDR2 from the germline V gene are LNHDA and SQIVND (reference sequence). Trimming shortened V by 7 bases and J by 4 bases, and 17 bases separated the two germline ends. This CDR3 spans 15 amino acids. This entry comes from a study of blood T cell repertoires in COVID-19. The wider study: COVID-19 samples from acute and convalescent phases originated in the United States, Italy and Spain. Nucleic acid was either cDNA or gDNA, and it came from T cells, B-cell-depleted T cells, or PBMCs.

As processed by the authors: Amplification with reference gene primers provided the estimates of nucleated cell counts. Produced via immunoSEQ multiplex PCR; TCRdb's table is partial and in-frame only. V and J calls and clone size are copied from that table; D and trimming were computed from the DNA. The sample contains more than 60,000 clones, roughly 85% of which appear only once. The sequence was collected from a woman aged 55 to 70 with COVID-19, enrolled during active disease. Sequencing was done on a sample of peripheral blood. The chain couples TRBV19 to TRBJ1-5; unclear D gene. The CDR3 reads CASTRSGPNNQPQHF. CDR3 DNA sequence: TGTGCCAGTACCCGAAGCGGGCCAAATAATCAGCCCCAGCATTTT.